These 4 T cell receptor beta chains were all obtained from the same sample, sequenced in a study of T cell changes during pregnancy in multiple sclerosis. The protocol was immunoSEQ multiplex PCR, while the TCRdb copy is restricted to in-frame clones and leaves out a portion. The repertoire includes 40,000 to 55,000 clones, around nine tenths of them detected once, and 0.35% to 0.4% sits in the top ten. This sample comprised CD4+ T cells from peripheral blood mononuclear cells, obtained before pregnancy. The origin of the receptors is a female donor with multiple sclerosis, enrolled in a pregnancy study.

The chain has TRBV7-8 and TRBJ1-5, with a tentative D call TRBD1 (6 bases). The V gene's germline CDR1 is SGHVS and CDR2 FQNEAQ. V was cut by 1 base and J by 5 bases, with 15 bases left in between. CDR3 size: 16 residues. CDR3 protein: CASSLGGRSGYQPQHF. In DNA, the CDR3 is TGTGCCAGCAGCTTAGGGGGGCGCTCGGGTTATCAGCCCCAGCATTTT.

This clone showed up just a few times. The chain couples TRBV6-1 to TRBJ2-2, with 9 bases matching TRBD1. CDR1 and CDR2 (germline): MNHNS, SASEGT. With 7 bases clipped from V and 5 bases from J, the junction kept 5 bases outside the gene matches. The CDR3 contains 14 residues. The CDR3 sequence is CASKRDRATGELFF. In DNA, the CDR3 is TGTGCCAGCAAGAGGGACAGGGCGACCGGGGAGCTGTTTTTT.

The chain carries TRBV6-1 and TRBJ1-1, with D possibly being TRBD1 (5 bases). V lost 7 bases, J lost 1 base, and 13 bases lay in between. The germline V gene has CDR1 MNHNS and CDR2 SASEGT. The CDR3 has 14 residues. The CDR3: CASNYPGQNTEAFF. As DNA, the CDR3 is TGTGCCAGCAACTACCCCGGACAGAACACTGAAGCTTTCTTT.

The chain combines TRBV30 with TRBJ1-4; D unclear. V was cut by 0 bases and J by 3 bases, with 14 bases left in between. This CDR3 has 16 amino acids. Germline CDR1 GTSNPN, CDR2 SVGIG (reference sequence). The CDR3 here is CAWSVPPPRSNEKLFF. For the CDR3, the DNA is TGTGCCTGGAGTGTACCCCCCCCGAGGTCTAATGAAAAACTGTTTTTT.